These 27 T cell receptor beta chains were all obtained from the same sample, sequenced in a study of T-cell reconstitution after alpha-beta-depleted transplantation in children. The TCRbeta library was prepared with unique molecular identifiers. TCRdb re-called the PCR reads with MiXCR, one entry per CDR3 protein. The repertoire has about 500,000 distinct CDR3 sequences, over 10% of them found once; the top ten carry 13% to 15%. The sequenced sample was PBMCs, mostly from graft donor cells, obtained 180 days after TCRalphabeta/CD19-depleted stem cell transplant. These receptors were collected from a female patient aged 2-15 years who had a stem cell transplant for aplastic anemia, so the T cells may come from the graft donor.

This clonotype was seen more than once but under ten times. This chain uses TRBV24-1 with TRBJ2-1; perhaps TRBD2 as D (5 bases). CDR1 is KGHDR, CDR2 SFDVKD, per germline. V was cut by 6 bases and J by 3 bases, with 20 bases left in between. The CDR3 is made up of 17 amino acids. This CDR3 reads CATSHLGVGEGYNEQFF. The CDR3 nucleotides are TGTGCCACCAGTCACTTAGGAGTGGGAGAGGGCTACAATGAGCAGTTCTTC.

The CDR3 DNA follows: TGTGCCACCAGCAGAGGACGGTACCTAGCCAAAAACATTCAGTACTTC. Its protein product is CATSRGRYLAKNIQYF. The chain joins TRBV15 to TRBJ2-4, with D uncertain. Trimming stripped 1 base from V and 0 bases from J, with 10 bases between. Per germline, CDR1 LNHNV and CDR2 YYDKDF (reference sequence). The CDR3 runs 16 residues.

The chain has TRBV19 and TRBJ2-3; 9 bases map to TRBD1. V was pared by 1 base and J by 3 bases, with 5 bases of the junction left unmatched. CDR3 length: 16 residues. Germline V gene data show CDR1 as LNHDA and CDR2 as SQIVND (reference sequence). Here the CDR3 reads CASSIAGTGRTDTQYF. The CDR3 region has the DNA TGTGCCAGTAGTATAGCCGGGACAGGGCGGACAGATACGCAGTATTTT.

This clonotype was seen repeatedly, ten times or more. The chain employs TRBV5-1 and TRBJ1-5; D gene ambiguous. Trimming took 4 bases from V and 0 from J, leaving 11 bases between them. The CDR3 is 15 amino acids. The germline gives CDR1 SGHRS, CDR2 YFSETQ. Written as DNA, the CDR3 is TGCGCCAGCAGCCCGGACGGGGTTAGCAATCAGCCCCAGCATTTT. Translation: CASSPDGVSNQPQHF. The entire variable domain, with the rest obtained from reference TRBV5-1 and TRBJ1-5, is as follows: KAGVTQTPRYLIKTRGQQVTLSCSPISGHRSVSWYQQTPGQGLQFLFEYFSETQRNKGNFPGRFSGRQFSNSRSEMNVSTLELGDSALYLCASSPDGVSNQPQHFGDGTRLSIL.

This clonotype was recorded a few times. The chain links TRBV27 to TRBJ1-2; 7 positions match TRBD1. The V gene end was trimmed by 0 bases and the J gene end by 2 bases; junction bases not matched to a gene: 3. The V gene's germline CDR1 is MNHEY and CDR2 SMNVEV (reference sequence). CDR3 length: 15 amino acids. The CDR3 bases are TGTGCCAGCAGTTTATCGACCAGGGGGAACTATGGCTACACCTTC. It is translated as CASSLSTRGNYGYTF.

The chain recombines TRBV7-2 with TRBJ2-1, with a weak D call TRBD1 (6 bases). Trimming pared 1 base from V and 6 bases from J, leaving 7 bases between. The CDR3 is 13 amino acids. Germline values: CDR1 SGHTA, CDR2 FQGNSA. The CDR3 region has the DNA TGTGCCAGCAGCTTAGAGACAGGCAATGAGCAGTTCTTC. Encoded protein: CASSLETGNEQFF. The full variable domain, with the rest looked up from reference TRBV7-2 and TRBJ2-1, is GAGVSQSPSNKVTEKGKDVELRCDPISGHTALYWYRQSLGQGLEFLIYFQGNSAPDKSGLPSDRFSAERTGGSVSTLTIQRTQQEDSAVYLCASSLETGNEQFFGPGTRLTVL.

The gene calls are TRBV7-9 and TRBJ1-1; D is undetermined. Trimming left V 2 bases short and J 9 bases short, with 10 bases between. Germline-derived CDR1 and CDR2 are SEHNR and FQNEAQ (reference sequence). This CDR3 contains 12 residues. This chain's CDR3 is CASSLSGTQAFF. The DNA for the CDR3 is TGTGCCAGCAGCTTATCGGGTACACAAGCTTTCTTT.

This clonotype was seen more than once but under ten times. The rearrangement links TRBV20-1 to TRBJ2-3, with 10 positions matching TRBD2. The CDR3 is 15 residues long. The germline gives CDR1 DFQATT, CDR2 SNEGSKA (reference sequence). V was pared by 1 base and J by 2 bases, with 3 bases of the junction left unmatched. The CDR3: CSARGAGGNTDTQYF. CDR3 bases: TGCAGTGCTAGAGGAGCGGGAGGGAACACAGATACGCAGTATTTT.

This clonotype has more than one count but fewer than ten. The rearrangement joins TRBV6-2 or TRBV6-3 to TRBJ1-4; 7 positions agree with TRBD1. After removal of 4 bases from V and 8 bases from J, the junction contained 13 bases not matched to a gene. Germline V lookup: CDR1 MNHEY, CDR2 SVGEGT. CDR3 length: 16 amino acids. CDR3 in DNA: TGTGCCAGCAGTTCCCTAAAGGAACAGGGGAACGAAAAACTGTTTTTT. This sequence encodes CASSSLKEQGNEKLFF.

This clonotype appeared a few times. The V call is TRBV13, the J call TRBJ2-2; 7 nucleotides agree with TRBD1. V lost 5 bases and J lost 6; bases outside the gene matches: 9. The CDR3 loop spans 15 amino acids. CDR1 PRHDT and CDR2 FYEKMQ come from the germline V gene (reference sequence). DNA for the CDR3: TGTGCCAGCAGCGCCCTAGGGACAGTTTCCGGGGAGCTGTTTTTT. It yields the protein CASSALGTVSGELFF.

This clonotype was seen repeatedly, ten times or more. V and J are TRBV28 and TRBJ1-2, with D unresolved. Germline V gives CDR1 MDHEN, CDR2 SYDVKM. Deletions cut 3 bases from V and 3 bases from J, with 14 bases between. This CDR3 region has 15 residues. CDR3 DNA: TGTGCCAGCAGTTTCCCTTTGGGCAGCTACTATGGCTACACCTTC. It codes for CASSFPLGSYYGYTF.

In this sample, this clonotype turned up a few times. The chain combines TRBV20-1 with TRBJ2-5; the D gene is possibly TRBD2 (6 bases). The CDR3 length is 15 residues. Trimming cost V 3 bases and J 2 bases, with 16 bases left between them. Germline CDR1 reads DFQATT; CDR2 reads SNEGSKA (reference sequence). This CDR3 is CSAREGGTEQETQYF. The DNA for the CDR3 is TGCAGTGCTAGGGAAGGAGGGACCGAACAAGAGACCCAGTACTTC.

The sample holds one count of this clonotype. The chain combines TRBV7-8 with TRBJ1-1; no reliable D call. Germline CDR1 reads SGHVS; CDR2 reads FQNEAQ. This CDR3 spans 15 amino acids. V was pared by 5 bases and J by 6 bases, with 19 bases between. The CDR3 region has the DNA TGTGCCAGCAGCCAAAAGCGGCGGTCCTCCCCTGAAGCTTTCTTT. The encoded protein is CASSQKRRSSPEAFF.

V is TRBV12-3 or TRBV12-4 and J is TRBJ2-1; 7 bases are shared with TRBD2. The CDR3 is made up of 15 amino acids. The J segment lost 3 bases and the V segment lost 4 bases, leaving 6 bases of the junction unmatched. The CDR3 coding sequence is TGTGCCAGCAGTTATCTAGCGGCATACTACAATGAGCAGTTCTTC. Its protein product is CASSYLAAYYNEQFF.

This clonotype showed up just a few times. The genes are TRBV15 and TRBJ1-2; D unresolved. Trimming pared 0 bases from V and 4 bases from J, leaving 21 bases between. In germline, CDR1 is LNHNV, CDR2 YYDKDF (reference sequence). The CDR3 consists of 18 residues. The CDR3 sequence: CATSRDPAVGGRSYGYTF. The CDR3 coding sequence is TGTGCCACCAGCAGAGATCCGGCCGTAGGAGGGCGAAGCTATGGCTACACCTTC.

This clonotype was seen only a few times. The gene calls are TRBV20-1 and TRBJ2-7; TRBD1 matches at 9 bases. The CDR3 is 18 residues long. The germline CDR1 and CDR2 sequences are DFQATT and SNEGSKA (reference sequence). After removal of 1 base from V and 2 bases from J, the junction contained 15 bases not matched to a gene. The DNA of the CDR3 is TGCAGTGCTAGAGCATATGGGGAGACAGGGGGTTACGCCTACGAGCAGTACGTC. This codes for CSARAYGETGGYAYEQYV.

This clonotype was seen a few times. The chain combines TRBV18 with TRBJ1-1; D is possibly TRBD1 (5 bases). The germline gives CDR1 KGHSH, CDR2 LQKENI. Trimming cost V 5 bases and J 3 bases, with 19 bases left between them. The CDR3 has 16 residues. CDR3 region: CASSSSWLGEDTEAFF. The DNA of the CDR3 is TGTGCCAGCTCATCCTCCTGGCTGGGGGAGGACACTGAAGCTTTCTTT.

This clonotype has a count of ten or more. The chain links TRBV12-3 or TRBV12-4 to TRBJ2-3; D unclear. V lost 3 bases and J lost 1, with 8 bases in between. The CDR3 consists of 14 residues. CDR3 sequence (DNA): TGTGCCAGCAGTTTTAAGCACCGCACAGATACGCAGTATTTT. As protein: CASSFKHRTDTQYF.

This chain joins TRBV20-1 and TRBJ2-5, with D tentatively TRBD2 (6 bases). The CDR3 extends over 15 amino acids. In germline, CDR1 is DFQATT, CDR2 SNEGSKA (reference sequence). V gave up 1 base and J gave up 2 bases, with 14 bases separating them. In DNA form, the CDR3 reads TGCAGTGCTAGAGTACCCGGGAGCTCTCAAGAGACCCAGTACTTC. Its protein product is CSARVPGSSQETQYF.

The rearrangement uses TRBV20-1 and TRBJ2-7; 7 bases align to TRBD2. V trimming: 4 bases; J trimming: 2 bases; junction bases outside the gene matches: 11. CDR3 size: 15 residues. Germline lookup yields CDR1 DFQATT and CDR2 SNEGSKA (reference sequence). The CDR3, as DNA: TGCAGTGCTATTCGGAGCGGGATGAACACCTACGAGCAGTACTTC. It specifies CSAIRSGMNTYEQYF.

J is TRBJ2-2 and V is TRBV7-2; a possible D gene is TRBD1 (5 bases). V was clipped by 3 bases and J by 1 base, with 9 bases between them. The germline V gene has CDR1 SGHTA and CDR2 FQGNSA. This CDR3 is built from 15 residues. The CDR3 coding sequence is TGTGCCAGCAGCTTTTATACAGGGAACACCGGGGAGCTGTTTTTT. Its protein product is CASSFYTGNTGELFF.

The chain uses TRBV3-1 and TRBJ1-4; no definite D call. Trimming left V 2 bases short and J 6 bases short, with 4 bases between. Germline-derived CDR1 and CDR2 are LGHDT and YNNKEL (reference sequence). The CDR3 is 12 residues long. Here the CDR3 reads CASSQTDEKLFF. The CDR3 DNA reads as TGTGCCAGCAGCCAAACGGATGAAAAACTGTTTTTT.

A few counts support this clonotype. The V call is TRBV27, the J call TRBJ2-1, with 10 bases identical to TRBD2. Germline V lookup: CDR1 MNHEY, CDR2 SMNVEV (reference sequence). This CDR3 is 16 amino acids long. V was pared by 6 bases and J by 2 bases, with 7 bases of the junction left unmatched. In nucleotides, the CDR3 is TGTGCCAGCAGGTCCTTACTAGCGGGACCCTACAATGAGCAGTTCTTC. Protein product: CASRSLLAGPYNEQFF.

This sequence joins TRBV5-1 and TRBJ2-7; tentatively, D is TRBD2 (6 bases). V was pared by 0 bases and J by 2 bases, with 15 bases between. The CDR3 loop spans 16 amino acids. Germline CDR1 reads SGHRS; CDR2 reads YFSETQ. The CDR3 loop is CASSLDPGLQPYEQYV. For the CDR3, the DNA is TGCGCCAGCAGCTTGGACCCGGGACTTCAACCCTACGAGCAGTACGTC.

This chain uses TRBV4-3 with TRBJ2-5, with TRBD1 identical over 7 bases. This CDR3 comprises 18 residues. CDR1 and CDR2 (germline): LGHNA, YSLEER. V shed 0 bases and J 7 bases; nucleotides not matched to a gene: 17. The CDR3 coding sequence is TGCGCCAGCAGCCAAGAGCCCCGGCCCAGGGGGACCCGCGGGACCCAGTACTTC. Protein product: CASSQEPRPRGTRGTQYF.

To note about this clonotype: The junction does not match germline at one end; this may be a read error. The chain has TRBV3-1 and TRBJ2-4; D not certain. The CDR3 runs to 17 residues. Germline CDR1 reads LGHDT; CDR2 reads YNNKEL (reference sequence). Here the CDR3 DNA reads TGTGCCACCAGCCAAGATCAGTCGGGCTTAGCCAAAAACATTCAGTACTTC. This gives the protein CATSQDQSGLAKNIQYF.

This clonotype has only one observation. J is TRBJ2-1 and V is TRBV20-1, with D possibly matching TRBD2 (6 bases). The CDR3 loop spans 17 amino acids. In germline, CDR1 is DFQATT, CDR2 SNEGSKA (reference sequence). Trimming cost V 0 bases and J 6 bases, with 21 bases left between them. The chain's CDR3 is CSARDRDFAPLSNEQFF. The CDR3 bases are TGCAGTGCTAGAGACCGGGACTTCGCTCCTCTAAGCAATGAGCAGTTCTTC.